Described below is a single TCR beta chain sequence and its context. Its antigen is still unknown. In germline, CDR1 is SGHVS, CDR2 FNYEAQ. The ends were cut back, 5 bases at V and 12 bases at J, with 16 bases in the middle. The CDR3 covers 12 residues. The data belong to a study of T cell repertoires and HLA-DP antigens. Study-level information: Sorted CD137+CD4+ samples averaged about 0.2 ug DNA; pre-culture CD4+ samples, 1,000 to 1,500 ng. Overall study findings and caveats: Against both alloantigens, CD137+ clonality was similar, 0.35 to 0.45. Against one allele, clones undetected before culture averaged about 35%; against the other, 50.6%.

TCRdb's table, derived via immunoSEQ multiplex PCR, lists solely in-frame clones and lacks some. The repertoire holds 75,000 to 90,000 clones, with about 89% as singletons. Untouched CD4+ T cells were isolated by negative selection, averaging approximately 98% purity. The sample consisted of CD4+ T cells from PBMCs. The sequence came from a man aged 50 or older in good health and CMV-seronegative. The genes are TRBV7-6 and TRBJ1-1, with a weak D call TRBD1 (5 bases). The CDR3 sequence: CASSPAGGTSFF. In nucleotides, the CDR3 is TGTGCCAGCAGCCCGGCGGGGGGAACGTCTTTCTTT.